This TCR beta chain comes out of a study of blood T cell repertoires in COVID-19. Study details: Acute and convalescent COVID-19 specimens originated in the United States, Italy and Spain. T cells, B-cell-depleted T cells, or PBMCs supplied cDNA or gDNA.

It was during active infection that Seattle patients were enrolled and then longitudinally followed. Trimming shortened V by 9 bases and J by 3 bases, and 11 bases separated the two germline ends. The germline CDR1 and CDR2 sequences are SNHLY and FYNNEI. This CDR3 has 13 amino acids. In the study's own analysis: Researchers report that nucleated cell counts were estimated from reference gene primer amplification. Method: immunoSEQ multiplex PCR; TCRdb's copy keeps in-frame clones and lacks some. V and J calls plus clone size are reproduced from that table; the DNA served to infer D and trimming. This table has about 160,000 clones, 92% appearing once.

V usage is TRBV2 and J usage is TRBJ1-4; D gene unclear. The receptor was derived from a man aged 25 to 45 with COVID-19, enrolled during active disease. The sample consisted of peripheral blood. The chain's CDR3 is CASSLGPNEKLFF. The CDR3 DNA sequence: TGTGCCAGTTCCCTAGGTCCTAATGAAAAACTGTTTTTT.